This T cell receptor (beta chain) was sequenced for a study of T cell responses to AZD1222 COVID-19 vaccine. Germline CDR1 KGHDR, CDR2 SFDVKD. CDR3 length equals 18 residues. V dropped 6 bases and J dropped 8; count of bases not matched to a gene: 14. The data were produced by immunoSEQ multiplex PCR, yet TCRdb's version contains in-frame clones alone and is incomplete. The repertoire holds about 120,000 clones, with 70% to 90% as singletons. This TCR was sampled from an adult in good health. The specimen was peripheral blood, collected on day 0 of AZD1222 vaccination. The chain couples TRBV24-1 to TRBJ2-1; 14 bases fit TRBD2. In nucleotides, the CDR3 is TGTGCCACCAGTACCCCTGCGACTAGCGGGAGGGCCATGTATGAGCAGTTCTTC. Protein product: CATSTPATSGRAMYEQFF.